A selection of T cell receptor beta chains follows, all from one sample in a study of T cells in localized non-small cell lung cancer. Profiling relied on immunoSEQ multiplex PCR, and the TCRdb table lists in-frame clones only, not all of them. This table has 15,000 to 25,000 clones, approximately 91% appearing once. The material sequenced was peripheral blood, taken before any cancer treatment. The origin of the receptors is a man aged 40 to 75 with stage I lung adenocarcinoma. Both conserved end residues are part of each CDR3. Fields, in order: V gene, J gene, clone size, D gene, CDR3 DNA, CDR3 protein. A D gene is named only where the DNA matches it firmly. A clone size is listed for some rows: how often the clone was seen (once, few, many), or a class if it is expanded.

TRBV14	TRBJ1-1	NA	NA	TGTGCCAGCAGCCAAGGTGGGGCGGGCAACACTGAAGCTTTCTTT	CASSQGGAGNTEAFF
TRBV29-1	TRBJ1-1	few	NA	TGCAGCGTTCTCATAAAGGCAGCTTTCTTT	CSVLIKAAFF
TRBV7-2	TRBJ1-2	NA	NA	TGTGCCAGCAGCTTACCCTACGACAGCGGCTACACCTTC	CASSLPYDSGYTF
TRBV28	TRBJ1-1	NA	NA	TGTGCCAGCACTTTGGGGGGGATGGGGACTGAAGCTTTCTTT	CASTLGGMGTEAFF
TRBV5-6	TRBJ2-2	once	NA	TGTGCCAGCAGCTACGGGAGAGGGGAGCTGTTTTTT	CASSYGRGELFF
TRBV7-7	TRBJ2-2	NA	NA	TGTGCTAGCAGCTCCAGCTCTGTCCCCGGGGAGCTGTTTTTT	CASSSSSVPGELFF
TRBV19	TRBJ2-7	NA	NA	TGTGCCAGTAGTAGGACACCGGGGCGGGAGCAGTACTTC	CASSRTPGREQYF
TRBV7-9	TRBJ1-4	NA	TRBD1	TGTGCCAGCAGCTTTACAGGGGAGAGTGAAAAACTGTTTTTT	CASSFTGESEKLFF
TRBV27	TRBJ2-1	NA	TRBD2	TGTGCCAGCAGTTTATTGGGGGGGACGGGAAGAAATGAGCAGTTCTTC	CASSLLGGTGRNEQFF
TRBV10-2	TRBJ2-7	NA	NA	TGCGCCAGCACGGGGGAACGAGGGGGCTACGAGCAGTACTTC	CASTGERGGYEQYF
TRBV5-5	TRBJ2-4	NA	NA	TGTGCCAGCAGCCTTACGGGGGGCGGAAGCATTCAGTACTTC	CASSLTGGGSIQYF
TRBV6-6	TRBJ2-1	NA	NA	TGTGCCAGCAGTTACTCTCCCGGGGCCGTGGATGAGCAGTTCTTC	CASSYSPGAVDEQFF
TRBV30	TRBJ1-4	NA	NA	TGTGCCTGGGCGCGGACAAGCGGGAGAGAAAAACTGTTTTTT	CAWARTSGREKLFF
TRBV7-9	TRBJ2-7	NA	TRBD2	TGTGCCAGCAGCGTTAGCGGGGAAAAAACCTACGAGCAGTACTTC	CASSVSGEKTYEQYF
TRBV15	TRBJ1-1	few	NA	TGTGCCACCAGCTCGACAGGTCGAGAGACTGAAGCTTTCTTT	CATSSTGRETEAFF
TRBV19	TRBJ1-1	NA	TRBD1	TGTGCCAGTAGTATAGCGGGACAGAGAATGAACACTGAAGCTTTCTTT	CASSIAGQRMNTEAFF
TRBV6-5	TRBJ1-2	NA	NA	TGTGCCAGCAGAGGGGGACGGGACTATGGCTACACCTTC	CASRGGRDYGYTF
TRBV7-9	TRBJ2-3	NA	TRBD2	TGTGCCAGCAGAATAGGGAGCGGGAGTAGAGTTACAGATACGCAGTATTTT	CASRIGSGSRVTDTQYF
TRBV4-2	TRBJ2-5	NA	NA	TGTGCCAGCAGCCAAGGAGATGTGAAGGTGGCCCAGTACTTC	CASSQGDVKVAQYF
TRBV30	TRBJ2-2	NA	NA	TGTGCCTGGTTCCTAGTTTTCGACACCGGGGAGCTGTTTTTT	CAWFLVFDTGELFF
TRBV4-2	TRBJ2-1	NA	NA	TGTGCCAGCAGCCAAGGGCCTGGGGGCGGGGATTACAATGAGCAGTTCTTC	CASSQGPGGGDYNEQFF
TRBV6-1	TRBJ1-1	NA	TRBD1	TGTGCCACCCGGGACAGGGGGTTGAACACTGAAGCTTTCTTT	CATRDRGLNTEAFF
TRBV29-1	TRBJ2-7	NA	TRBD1	TGCAGCGTTGTCCGACGGGACAGGAACCACGAGCAGTACTTC	CSVVRRDRNHEQYF
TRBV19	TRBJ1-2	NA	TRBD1	TGTGCCAGTAGCGTAATCGGGACAGCGTTCTATGGCTACACCTTC	CASSVIGTAFYGYTF
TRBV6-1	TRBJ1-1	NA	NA	TGTGCCAGCAGTCAATATGCGGGGGGGCGAACTGAAGCTTTCTTT	CASSQYAGGRTEAFF
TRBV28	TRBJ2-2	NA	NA	TGTGCCAGCAGTTCGGCTGGGGTTCAGGGCACCGGGGAGCTGTTTTTT	CASSSAGVQGTGELFF
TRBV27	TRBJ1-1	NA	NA	TGTGCCAGCCGTAGTGAGGTGAACACTGAAGCTTTCTTT	CASRSEVNTEAFF
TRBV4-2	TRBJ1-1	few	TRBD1	TGTGCCAGCAGCCAAGAACAGGGACAGGTGGTTGAAGCTTTCTTT	CASSQEQGQVVEAFF
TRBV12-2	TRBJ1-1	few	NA	TGTGCAAGTCGCCCCGGGCCCCAACTAGCTTTCTTT	CASRPGPQLAFF
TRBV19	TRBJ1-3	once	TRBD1	TGTGCCAGTAGCACGGGCCGCGGACAGGGTCGAAACACCATATATTTT	CASSTGRGQGRNTIYF
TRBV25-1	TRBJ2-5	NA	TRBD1	TGTGCCAGCAGACGGGACAGTACCCAGTACTTC	CASRRDSTQYF
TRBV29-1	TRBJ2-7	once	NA	TGCAGCGTTGGTGATCTTCTTGGCGAGCAGTACTTC	CSVGDLLGEQYF
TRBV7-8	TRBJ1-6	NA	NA	TGTGCCAGCAGCTTAGTCTCTATTGGACGGAGTAATTCACCCCTCCACTTT	CASSLVSIGRSNSPLHF
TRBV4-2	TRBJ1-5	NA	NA	TGTGCCAGCAGCTCAAGCACAGGGAATAGCAATCAGCCCCAGCATTTT	CASSSSTGNSNQPQHF
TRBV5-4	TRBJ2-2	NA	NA	TGTGCCAGCAGCTTGAGGGCAGCGAACACCGGGGAGCTGTTTTTT	CASSLRAANTGELFF
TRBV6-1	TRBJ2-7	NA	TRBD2	TGTGCCAGCATTCGACTAGCGGGGGGCGGGGAGCAGTACTTC	CASIRLAGGGEQYF
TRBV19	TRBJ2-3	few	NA	TGTGCCAGTATTGGGGGGGCCCCCACAGATACGCAGTATTTT	CASIGGAPTDTQYF
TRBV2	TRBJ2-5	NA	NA	TGTGCCAGTGGTCGGCCGGGTCAAGAGACCCAGTACTTC	CASGRPGQETQYF
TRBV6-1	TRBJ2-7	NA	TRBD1	TGTGCCAGCAGGGTCGGGGACAGGGGTACCTACGAGCAGTACTTC	CASRVGDRGTYEQYF
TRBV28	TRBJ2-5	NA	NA	TGTGCCAGCAGCTCCGGGGGACAAGAGACCCAGTACTTC	CASSSGGQETQYF
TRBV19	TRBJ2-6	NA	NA	TGTGCCAGTAGTACGCCAGGGCTTGGGGCCAACGTCCTGACTTTC	CASSTPGLGANVLTF
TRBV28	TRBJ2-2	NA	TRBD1	TGTGCCAGCAGCTCAGGACAGGGCTGGACCGGGGAGCTGTTTTTT	CASSSGQGWTGELFF
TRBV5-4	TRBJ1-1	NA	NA	TGTGCCAGCAGCCGTTCTTTGAGAGGTGGCACTGAAGCTTTCTTT	CASSRSLRGGTEAFF
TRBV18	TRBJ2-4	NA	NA	TGTGCCAGCTCACCACCGAATGCAGGGGTAAACATTCAGTACTTC	CASSPPNAGVNIQYF
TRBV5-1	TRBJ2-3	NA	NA	TGCGCCAGCAGCTTCGGATCGGAGGATACGCAGTATTTT	CASSFGSEDTQYF
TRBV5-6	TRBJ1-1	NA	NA	TGTGCCAGCAGCTTGGATGCCAGGGTACGTACTGAAGCTTTCTTT	CASSLDARVRTEAFF